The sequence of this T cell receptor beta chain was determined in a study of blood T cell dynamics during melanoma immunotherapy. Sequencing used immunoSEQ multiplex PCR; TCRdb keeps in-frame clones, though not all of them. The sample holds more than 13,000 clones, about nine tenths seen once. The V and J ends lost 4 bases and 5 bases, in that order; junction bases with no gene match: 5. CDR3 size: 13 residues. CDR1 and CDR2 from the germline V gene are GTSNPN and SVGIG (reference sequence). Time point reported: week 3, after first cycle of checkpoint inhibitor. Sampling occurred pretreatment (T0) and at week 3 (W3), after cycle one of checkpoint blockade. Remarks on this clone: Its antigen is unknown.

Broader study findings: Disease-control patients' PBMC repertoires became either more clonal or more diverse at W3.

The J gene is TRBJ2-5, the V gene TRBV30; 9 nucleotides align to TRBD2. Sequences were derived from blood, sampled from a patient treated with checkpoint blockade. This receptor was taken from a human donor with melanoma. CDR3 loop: CAWNSGSGETQYF. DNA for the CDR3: TGTGCCTGGAATAGCGGGAGTGGTGAGACCCAGTACTTC.